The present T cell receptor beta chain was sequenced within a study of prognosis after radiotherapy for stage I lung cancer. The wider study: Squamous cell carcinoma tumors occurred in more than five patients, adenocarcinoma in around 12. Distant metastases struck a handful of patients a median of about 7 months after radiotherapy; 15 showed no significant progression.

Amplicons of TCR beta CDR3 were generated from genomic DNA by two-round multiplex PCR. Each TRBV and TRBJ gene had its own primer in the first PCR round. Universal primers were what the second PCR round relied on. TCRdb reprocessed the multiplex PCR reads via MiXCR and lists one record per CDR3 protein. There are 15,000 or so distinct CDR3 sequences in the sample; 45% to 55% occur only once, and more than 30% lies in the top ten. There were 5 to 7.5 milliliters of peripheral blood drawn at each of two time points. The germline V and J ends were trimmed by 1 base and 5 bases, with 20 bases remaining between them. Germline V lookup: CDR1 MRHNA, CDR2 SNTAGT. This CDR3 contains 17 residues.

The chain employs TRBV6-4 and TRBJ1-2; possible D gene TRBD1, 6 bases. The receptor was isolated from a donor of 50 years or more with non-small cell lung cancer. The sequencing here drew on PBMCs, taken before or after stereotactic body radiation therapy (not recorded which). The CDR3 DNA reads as TGTGCCAGCAGTGACTGGGACAATGGGCGCGGAGGTTATGGCTACACCTTC. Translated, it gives CASSDWDNGRGGYGYTF.